This TCR beta chain was captured by sequencing in a study of T cell responses to AZD1222 COVID-19 vaccine. Study-wide findings and caveats: Mapped onto spike, vaccine-associated CD4 TCRs spanned it and were dominant at 160-218 and 743-854. Unmutated variant regions are reportedly targeted by nearly half of spike-specific TCRs. Clonal diversity was possibly underestimated; the donors were predominantly white British and more often female.

Comments on this clone: Its matching antigen is unknown.

This table comes from immunoSEQ multiplex PCR, and its TCRdb copy is limited to in-frame clones, with some not included. The table includes 130,000 or so clones, roughly nine tenths detected once. Germline loops: CDR1 MNHEY, CDR2 SMNVEV (reference sequence). J gave up 9 bases and V 5 bases, and 9 bases lay outside the gene matches. This CDR3 comprises 15 residues. The sample was peripheral blood, taken on day 0 of AZD1222 vaccination. The clonotype comes from an adult in good health. The chain recombines TRBV27 with TRBJ1-6; TRBD1 matches 8 bases. The CDR3 loop reads CASSRSTGVPSPLHF. CDR3 in DNA: TGTGCCAGCAGTCGCTCGACAGGGGTGCCTTCACCCCTCCACTTT.